This record concerns one TCR beta chain sequence. This sample stems from a study of T cell changes during pregnancy in multiple sclerosis. Sequencing was performed with immunoSEQ multiplex PCR; in TCRdb, only in-frame clones are kept and a portion is missing. The repertoire includes around 60,000 clones, roughly nine tenths of them detected once, and about 2.5% sits in the top ten. This clonotype originated in a female donor with multiple sclerosis, enrolled in a pregnancy study. The sample in question was peripheral blood, obtained in the first trimester of pregnancy.

The CDR3 DNA is TGCGCCAGCAGCGACGGGGGGGGCTCATCTGAAGCTTTCTTT. This sequence encodes CASSDGGGSSEAFF. The V call is TRBV5-1, the J call TRBJ1-1; a weak D match, TRBD1 (6 bases). The germline V gene has CDR1 SGHRS and CDR2 YFSETQ. Trimming took 4 bases from V and 6 from J, leaving 16 bases between them. This CDR3 spans 14 amino acids. The full variable domain, with the rest looked up from reference TRBV5-1 and TRBJ1-1, is KAGVTQTPRYLIKTRGQQVTLSCSPISGHRSVSWYQQTPGQGLQFLFEYFSETQRNKGNFPGRFSGRQFSNSRSEMNVSTLELGDSALYLCASSDGGGSSEAFFGQGTRLTVV.